The 14 T cell receptor beta chains below all came from one sample that was sequenced in a study of read filtering for tumor transcriptome and immune sequencing. Molecular barcoded adaptors covering alpha/delta and beta/gamma chains were used on 400 to 450 ng RNA. TCRdb fed the reads into MiXCR, producing one record per CDR3 protein. The data hold 40,000 to 50,000 distinct CDR3 sequences, with 13% observed a single time. Material: a population of CD138-negative cells sorted from bone marrow. The receptors stem from a donor at least 40 years old with multiple myeloma.

This clonotype was seen many times. This chain connects TRBV27 to TRBJ2-3, with a weak D call TRBD2 (6 bases). The CDR3 has 14 amino acids. Per germline, CDR1 MNHEY and CDR2 SMNVEV (reference sequence). Trimming shortened V by 6 bases and J by 0 bases, and 10 bases separated the two germline ends. Here the CDR3 reads CASRSSVSTDTQYF. In nucleotides, the CDR3 is TGTGCCAGCAGGTCTAGCGTTAGCACAGATACGCAGTATTTT.

In its sample, this clonotype was seen a few times. The gene calls are TRBV18 and TRBJ2-5; the D gene is possibly TRBD1 (6 bases). V was shortened by 1 base and J by 2 bases, with 14 bases between the two germline ends. Germline-derived CDR1 and CDR2 are KGHSH and LQKENI. The CDR3 extends over 16 amino acids. The DNA for the CDR3 is TGTGCCAGCTCACCACTTACGACAGGAGCTCAAGAGACCCAGTACTTC. Its protein product is CASSPLTTGAQETQYF. The variable domain in full, completed from reference TRBV18 and TRBJ2-5, reads NAGVMQNPRHLVRRRGQEARLRCSPMKGHSHVYWYRQLPEEGLKFMVYLQKENIIDESGMPKERFSAEFPKEGPSILRIQQVVRGDSAAYFCASSPLTTGAQETQYFGPGTRLLVL.

Note on this clonotype: A far larger clone lies a single base away; this is likely a read error. J is TRBJ2-1 and V is TRBV6-6; the D is unclear. CDR3 length equals 11 residues. The V gene lost 4 bases and the J gene lost 7 bases, with 5 bases spanning the gap. Germline lookup yields CDR1 MNHNY and CDR2 SVGAGI (reference sequence). CDR3 protein: CASSCLNEQFF. CDR3 coding DNA: TGTGCCAGCAGTTGCCTTAATGAGCAGTTCTTC.

There are many counts of this clonotype. At one end the junction does not follow the germline gene, possibly because of a read error. V and J are TRBV7-7 and TRBJ2-7; no clear D. The germline CDR1 and CDR2 sequences are SSHAT and FNYEAQ (reference sequence). CDR3 length: 13 amino acids. DNA for the CDR3: TGTGCTAGCAGCTCCGCAACCACTCGGGAGCAGTACTTC. This gives the protein CASSSATTREQYF. The whole variable domain, remainder taken from reference TRBV7-7 and TRBJ2-7, is GAGVSQSPRYKVTKRGQDVTLRCDPISSHATLYWYQQALGQGPEFLTYFNYEAQPDKSGLPSDRFSAERPEGSISTLTIQRTEQRDSAMYRCASSSATTREQYFGPGTRLTVT.

This clonotype was observed many times. CDR3 sequence (DNA): TGTGCCAGCAGTTACGTTGGCAGCAACAATGAGCAGTTCTTC. Encoded protein: CASSYVGSNNEQFF. This rearrangement joins TRBV6-5 to TRBJ2-1, with D unresolved. This CDR3 is built from 14 residues. Looked up from germline, CDR1 is MNHEY and CDR2 is SVGAGI. V dropped 2 bases and J dropped 5 bases, with 10 bases sitting between them.

This clonotype has a count of ten or more. The gene calls are TRBV6-5 and TRBJ1-1, with D possibly being TRBD1 (5 bases). Germline CDR1 reads MNHEY; CDR2 reads SVGAGI. V lost 1 base and J lost 5, with 8 bases in between. The CDR3 sequence is 13 residues long. The CDR3 here is CASSYYRTTEAFF. The CDR3 DNA reads TGTGCCAGCAGTTACTACCGGACAACTGAAGCTTTCTTT.

The gene calls are TRBV5-1 and TRBJ2-5; 8 bases match TRBD2. Trimming took 5 bases from V and 3 from J; bases not matched to a gene: 6. This CDR3 comprises 14 residues. Germline values: CDR1 SGHRS, CDR2 YFSETQ. Written as DNA, the CDR3 is TGCGCCAGCAGTAGCGGGAATGGTGAAGAGACCCAGTACTTC. This sequence encodes CASSSGNGEETQYF.

This clonotype was seen repeatedly, ten times or more. The chain recombines TRBV7-8 with TRBJ2-3; D ambiguous. The CDR3 has 14 residues. V was cut by 0 bases and J by 1 base, with 5 bases left in between. The germline gives CDR1 SGHVS, CDR2 FQNEAQ. The chain's CDR3 is CASSLAQRTDTQYF. CDR3 coding DNA: TGTGCCAGCAGCTTAGCCCAGCGCACAGATACGCAGTATTTT.

This clonotype was seen many times. V and J are TRBV12-3 or TRBV12-4 and TRBJ2-3; 14 positions agree with TRBD2. The CDR3 is 17 amino acids. J gave up 4 bases and V 5 bases, and 8 bases lay outside the gene matches. As DNA, the CDR3 is TGTGCCAGCAGTCCCGGGACTAGCGGGAGAGTTGCAGATACGCAGTATTTT. Translated, it gives CASSPGTSGRVADTQYF.

On this clonotype: Just one base apart from a much larger clone, this may be a read error. The gene calls are TRBV7-9 and TRBJ2-5; D uncertain. Trimming pared 2 bases from V and 1 base from J, leaving 8 bases between. Germline V CDR1 and CDR2: SEHNR, FQNEAQ (reference sequence). The CDR3 is made up of 14 amino acids. In DNA, the CDR3 is TGTGCCAGCAGCTTACTGGGCCCCCAAGAGACCCAGTACTTC. This encodes CASSLLGPQETQYF. The full variable domain, rest sourced from reference TRBV7-9 and TRBJ2-5, is DTGVSQNPRHKITKRGQNVTFRCDPISEHNRLYWYRQTLGQGPEFLTYFQNEAQLEKSRLLSDRFSAERPKGSFSTLEIQRTEQGDSAMYLCASSLLGPQETQYFGPGTRLLVL.

This clonotype was observed at least ten times. The V and J genes are TRBV6-1 and TRBJ2-1, with D possibly being TRBD1 or TRBD2 (7 bases each). With 8 bases removed from V and 0 bases from J, the gap between germline ends came to 26 bases. The CDR3 contains 19 residues. CDR1 and CDR2 (germline): MNHNS, SASEGT. CDR3 coding DNA: TGTGCCAGCCCCCCCCCCAGGGGGGGATTTGGGAGCTCCTACAATGAGCAGTTCTTC. Protein: CASPPPRGGFGSSYNEQFF.

This clonotype showed up many times. V gene TRBV4-2 combines with J gene TRBJ1-1, with D tentatively TRBD1 (5 bases). This CDR3 is built from 15 residues. V gave up 0 bases and J gave up 6 bases, with 14 bases separating them. Per the germline V gene, CDR1 is LGHNA and CDR2 is YNFKEQ. The DNA for the CDR3 is TGTGCCAGCAGCCAAGATCGAGCCAGGGTCGCTGAAGCTTTCTTT. Residues: CASSQDRARVAEAFF.

This clonotype was recorded many times. The chain is built from TRBV7-2 and TRBJ2-7; D is uncertain. This CDR3 is 15 amino acids long. Germline assignment: CDR1 SGHTA and CDR2 FQGNSA. V shed 5 bases and J shed 3 bases, with 17 bases lying between them. The CDR3 DNA reads TGTGCCAGCAGCCGTTCTGGCGGAAGATACTACGAGCAGTACTTC. The encoded protein is CASSRSGGRYYEQYF.

As regards this clonotype: It may be a read error: a sequence one base away is much more abundant. The chain uses TRBV19 and TRBJ2-7, with 9 bases lining up with TRBD1. The CDR3 totals 14 residues. The germline V gene has CDR1 LNHDA and CDR2 SQIVND (reference sequence). The CDR3 loop is CANSNRDRAFEQYF. CDR3 coding DNA: TGTGCCAATAGTAACCGGGACAGGGCTTTCGAGCAGTACTTC.